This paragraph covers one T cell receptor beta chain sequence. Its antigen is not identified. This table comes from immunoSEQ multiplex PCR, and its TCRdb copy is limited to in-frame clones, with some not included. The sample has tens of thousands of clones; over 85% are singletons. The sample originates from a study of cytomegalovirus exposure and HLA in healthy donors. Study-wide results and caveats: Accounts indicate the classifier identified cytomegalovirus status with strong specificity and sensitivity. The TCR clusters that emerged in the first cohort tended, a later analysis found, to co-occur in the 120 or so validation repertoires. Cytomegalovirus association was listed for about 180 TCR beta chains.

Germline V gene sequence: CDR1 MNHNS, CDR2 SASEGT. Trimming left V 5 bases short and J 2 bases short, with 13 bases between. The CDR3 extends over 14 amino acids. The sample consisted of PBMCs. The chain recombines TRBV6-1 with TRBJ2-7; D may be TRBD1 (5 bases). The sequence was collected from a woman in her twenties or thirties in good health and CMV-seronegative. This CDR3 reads CASSTRVDTYEQYF. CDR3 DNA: TGTGCCAGCAGTACCAGGGTGGACACCTACGAGCAGTACTTC.